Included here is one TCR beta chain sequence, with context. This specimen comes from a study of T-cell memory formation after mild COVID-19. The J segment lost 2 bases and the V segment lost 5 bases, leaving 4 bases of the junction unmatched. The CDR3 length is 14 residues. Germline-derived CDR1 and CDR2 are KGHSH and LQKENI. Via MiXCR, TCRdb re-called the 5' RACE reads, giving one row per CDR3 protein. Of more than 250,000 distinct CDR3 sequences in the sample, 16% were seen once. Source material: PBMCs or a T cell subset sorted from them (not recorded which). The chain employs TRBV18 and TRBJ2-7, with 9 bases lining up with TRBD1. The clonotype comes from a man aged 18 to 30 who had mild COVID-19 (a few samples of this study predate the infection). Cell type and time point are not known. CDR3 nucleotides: TGTGCCAGCTCATCACAGGGGGCAACCTACGAGCAGTACTTC. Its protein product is CASSSQGATYEQYF. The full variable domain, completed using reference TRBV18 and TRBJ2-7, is NAGVMQNPRHLVRRRGQEARLRCSPMKGHSHVYWYRQLPEEGLKFMVYLQKENIIDESGMPKERFSAEFPKEGPSILRIQQVVRGDSAAYFCASSSQGATYEQYFGPGTRLTVT.